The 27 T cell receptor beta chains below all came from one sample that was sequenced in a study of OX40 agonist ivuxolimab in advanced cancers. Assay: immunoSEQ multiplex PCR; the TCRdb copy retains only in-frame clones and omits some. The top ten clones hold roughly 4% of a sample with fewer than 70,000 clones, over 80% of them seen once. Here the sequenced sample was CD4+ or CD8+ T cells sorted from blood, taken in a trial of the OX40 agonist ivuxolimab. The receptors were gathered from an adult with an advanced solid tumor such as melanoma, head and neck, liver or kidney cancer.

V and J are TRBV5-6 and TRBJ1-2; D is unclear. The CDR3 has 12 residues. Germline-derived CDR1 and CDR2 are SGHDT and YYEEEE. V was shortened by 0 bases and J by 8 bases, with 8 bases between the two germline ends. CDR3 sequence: CASSLERIGYTF. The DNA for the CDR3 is TGTGCCAGCAGCTTGGAGCGTATCGGCTACACCTTC.

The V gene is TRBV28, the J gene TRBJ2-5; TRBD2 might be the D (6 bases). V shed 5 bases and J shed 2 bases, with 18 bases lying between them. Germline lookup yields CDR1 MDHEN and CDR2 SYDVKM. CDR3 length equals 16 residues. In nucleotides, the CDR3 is TGTGCCAGCAGTCCCGTCTACGGGACTGCTCAAGAGACCCAGTACTTC. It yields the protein CASSPVYGTAQETQYF. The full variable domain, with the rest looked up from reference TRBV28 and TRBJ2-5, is DVKVTQSSRYLVKRTGEKVFLECVQDMDHENMFWYRQDPGLGLRLIYFSYDVKMKEKGDIPEGYSVSREKKERFSLILESASTNQTSMYLCASSPVYGTAQETQYFGPGTRLLVL.

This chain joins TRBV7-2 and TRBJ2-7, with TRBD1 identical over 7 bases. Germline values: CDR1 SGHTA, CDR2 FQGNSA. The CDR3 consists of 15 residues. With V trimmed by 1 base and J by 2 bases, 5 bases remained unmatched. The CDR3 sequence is CASSLGGTATYEQYF. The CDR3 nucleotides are TGTGCCAGCAGCTTAGGAGGGACAGCGACCTACGAGCAGTACTTC.

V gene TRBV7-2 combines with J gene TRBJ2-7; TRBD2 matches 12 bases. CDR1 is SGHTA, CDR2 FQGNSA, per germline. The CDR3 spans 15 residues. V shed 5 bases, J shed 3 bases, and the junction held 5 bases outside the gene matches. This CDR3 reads CASSPSGRALYEQYF. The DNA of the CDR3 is TGTGCCAGCAGCCCTAGCGGGAGGGCCCTCTACGAGCAGTACTTC. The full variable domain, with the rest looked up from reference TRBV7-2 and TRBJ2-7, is GAGVSQSPSNKVTEKGKDVELRCDPISGHTALYWYRQSLGQGLEFLIYFQGNSAPDKSGLPSDRFSAERTGGSVSTLTIQRTQQEDSAVYLCASSPSGRALYEQYFGPGTRLTVT.

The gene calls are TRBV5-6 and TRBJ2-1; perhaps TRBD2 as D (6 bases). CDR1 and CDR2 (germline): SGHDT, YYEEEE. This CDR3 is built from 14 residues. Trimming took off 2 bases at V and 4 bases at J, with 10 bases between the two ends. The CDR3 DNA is TGTGCCAGCAGCTTCTTGGGACTTTACAATGAGCAGTTCTTC. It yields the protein CASSFLGLYNEQFF.

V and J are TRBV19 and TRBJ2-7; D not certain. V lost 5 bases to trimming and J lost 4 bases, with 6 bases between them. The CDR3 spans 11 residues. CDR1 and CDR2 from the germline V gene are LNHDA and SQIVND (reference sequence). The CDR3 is CASSLGYEQYF. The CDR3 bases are TGTGCCAGTAGTTTGGGGTACGAGCAGTACTTC.

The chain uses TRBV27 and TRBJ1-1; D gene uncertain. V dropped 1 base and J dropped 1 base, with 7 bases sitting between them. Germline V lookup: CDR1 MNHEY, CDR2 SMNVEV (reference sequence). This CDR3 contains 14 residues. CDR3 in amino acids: CASSLWGTNTEAFF. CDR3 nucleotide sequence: TGTGCCAGCAGTTTATGGGGTACGAACACTGAAGCTTTCTTT.

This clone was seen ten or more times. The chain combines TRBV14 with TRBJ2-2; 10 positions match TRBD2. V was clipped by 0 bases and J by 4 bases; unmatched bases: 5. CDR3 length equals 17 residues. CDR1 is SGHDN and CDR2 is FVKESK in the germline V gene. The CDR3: CASSQDRIAGGTGELFF. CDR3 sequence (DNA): TGTGCCAGCAGCCAAGATCGAATAGCGGGAGGCACCGGGGAGCTGTTTTTT.

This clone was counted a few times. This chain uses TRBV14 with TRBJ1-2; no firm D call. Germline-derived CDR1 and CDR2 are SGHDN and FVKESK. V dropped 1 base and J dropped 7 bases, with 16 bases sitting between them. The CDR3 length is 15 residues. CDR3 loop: CASSQVAGDQFGYTF. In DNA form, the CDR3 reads TGTGCCAGCAGCCAAGTTGCCGGGGATCAGTTTGGCTACACCTTC.

CDR3 in amino acids: CASSLWGTSGLSEQFF. Here the CDR3 DNA reads TGTGCCAGCAGCTTATGGGGGACTAGCGGGTTATCTGAGCAGTTCTTC. The chain recombines TRBV7-9 with TRBJ2-1; TRBD2 matches 12 bases. Germline trimming cut 2 bases from V and 9 bases from J; bases unmatched to any gene: 8. There are 16 residues in the CDR3. Germline V CDR1 and CDR2: SEHNR, FQNEAQ (reference sequence). Together with reference TRBV7-9 and TRBJ2-1, the CDR3 gives the full variable domain: DTGVSQNPRHKITKRGQNVTFRCDPISEHNRLYWYRQTLGQGPEFLTYFQNEAQLEKSRLLSDRFSAERPKGSFSTLEIQRTEQGDSAMYLCASSLWGTSGLSEQFFGPGTRLTVL.

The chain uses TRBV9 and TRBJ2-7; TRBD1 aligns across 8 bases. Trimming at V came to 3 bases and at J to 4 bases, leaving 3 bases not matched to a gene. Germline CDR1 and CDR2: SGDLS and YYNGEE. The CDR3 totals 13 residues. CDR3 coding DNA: TGTGCCAGCAGCGCGTACAGGGGGTACGAGCAGTACTTC. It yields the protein CASSAYRGYEQYF.

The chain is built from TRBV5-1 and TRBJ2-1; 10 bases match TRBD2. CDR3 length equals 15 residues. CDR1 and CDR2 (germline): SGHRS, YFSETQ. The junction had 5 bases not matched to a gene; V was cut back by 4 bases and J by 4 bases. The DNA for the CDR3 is TGCGCCAGCAGCGTGCTAGCGGGGGCTTACAATGAGCAGTTCTTC. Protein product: CASSVLAGAYNEQFF.

CDR3 bases: TGCGCCAGCACCGGGGAGGGGGCAAGGGAGACCCAGTACTTC. Translating gives CASTGEGARETQYF. The chain couples TRBV5-1 to TRBJ2-5; D might be TRBD1 or TRBD2, each matching 7 bases. Trimming cost V 6 bases and J 5 bases, with 17 bases left between them. The CDR3 runs to 14 residues. Germline-derived CDR1 and CDR2 are SGHRS and YFSETQ.

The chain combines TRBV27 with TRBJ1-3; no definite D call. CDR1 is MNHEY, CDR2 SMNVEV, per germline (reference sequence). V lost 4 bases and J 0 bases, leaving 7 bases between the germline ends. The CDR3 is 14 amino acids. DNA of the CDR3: TGTGCCAGCAGTTCTGGGAACTCTGGAAACACCATATATTTT. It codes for CASSSGNSGNTIYF.

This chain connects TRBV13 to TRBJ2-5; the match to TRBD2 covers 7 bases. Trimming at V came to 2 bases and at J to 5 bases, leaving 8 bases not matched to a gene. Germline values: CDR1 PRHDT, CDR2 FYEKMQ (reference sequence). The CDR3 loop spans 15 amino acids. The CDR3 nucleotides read TGTGCCAGCAGCTTAAATGGGGCGGGAGCTGAGACCCAGTACTTC. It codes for CASSLNGAGAETQYF.

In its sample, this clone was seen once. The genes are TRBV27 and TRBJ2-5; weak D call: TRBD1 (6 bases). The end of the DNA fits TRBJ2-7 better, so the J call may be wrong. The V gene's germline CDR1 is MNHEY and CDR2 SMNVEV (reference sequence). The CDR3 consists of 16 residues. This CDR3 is CASSGFQGPLTYEQYF. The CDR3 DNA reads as TGTGCCAGCAGCGGCTTCCAGGGGCCCCTCACCTACGAGCAGTACTTC.

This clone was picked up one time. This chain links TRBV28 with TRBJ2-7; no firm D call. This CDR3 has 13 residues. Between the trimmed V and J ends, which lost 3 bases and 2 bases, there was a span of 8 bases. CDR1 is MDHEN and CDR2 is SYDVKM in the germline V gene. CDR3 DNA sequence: TGTGCCAGCAGTTTGCCGGGCGCCTACGAGCAGTACGTC. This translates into CASSLPGAYEQYV.

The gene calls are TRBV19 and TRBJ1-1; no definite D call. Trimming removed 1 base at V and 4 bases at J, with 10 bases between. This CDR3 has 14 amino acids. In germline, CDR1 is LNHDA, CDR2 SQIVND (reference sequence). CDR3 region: CASSIGDGSTEAFF. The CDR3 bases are TGTGCCAGTAGTATAGGGGATGGGAGCACTGAAGCTTTCTTT. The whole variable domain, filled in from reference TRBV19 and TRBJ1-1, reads DGGITQSPKYLFRKEGQNVTLSCEQNLNHDAMYWYRQDPGQGLRLIYYSQIVNDFQKGDIAEGYSVSREKKESFPLTVTSAQKNPTAFYLCASSIGDGSTEAFFGQGTRLTVV.

The CDR3 is CASSYTGSSTDTQYF. The CDR3 nucleotides read TGTGCCAGCAGCTATACAGGGTCTAGCACAGATACGCAGTATTTT. The rearrangement uses TRBV7-6 and TRBJ2-3, with a tentative D call TRBD1 (6 bases). V dropped 4 bases and J dropped 0 bases, with 11 bases sitting between them. The CDR3 totals 15 residues. Germline V gene lookup returns CDR1 SGHVS and CDR2 FNYEAQ.

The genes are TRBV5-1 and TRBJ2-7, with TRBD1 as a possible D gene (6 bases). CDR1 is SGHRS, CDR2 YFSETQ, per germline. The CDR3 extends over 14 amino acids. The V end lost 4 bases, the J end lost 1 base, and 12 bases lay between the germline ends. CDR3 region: CASSAHRDSYEQYF. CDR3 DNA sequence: TGCGCCAGCAGCGCCCACAGGGATTCCTACGAGCAGTACTTC.

The CDR3 sequence is CASSRLGQGQHEQYF. DNA of the CDR3: TGTGCCAGCAGCCGGCTTGGGCAGGGCCAACACGAGCAGTACTTC. This chain links TRBV28 with TRBJ2-7, with D tentatively TRBD1 (5 bases). The CDR3 contains 15 residues. V was trimmed by 6 bases and J by 5 bases, leaving 20 bases between them. Germline V lookup: CDR1 MDHEN, CDR2 SYDVKM. Variable domain in full (rest from reference TRBV28 and TRBJ2-7): DVKVTQSSRYLVKRTGEKVFLECVQDMDHENMFWYRQDPGLGLRLIYFSYDVKMKEKGDIPEGYSVSREKKERFSLILESASTNQTSMYLCASSRLGQGQHEQYFGPGTRLTVT.

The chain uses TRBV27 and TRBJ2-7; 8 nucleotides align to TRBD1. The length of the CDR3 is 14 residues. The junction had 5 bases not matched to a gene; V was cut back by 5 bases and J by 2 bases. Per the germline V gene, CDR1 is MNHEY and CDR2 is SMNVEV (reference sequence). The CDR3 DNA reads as TGTGCCAGCAGTATGACAGGGGCGGCCTACGAGCAGTACTTC. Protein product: CASSMTGAAYEQYF.

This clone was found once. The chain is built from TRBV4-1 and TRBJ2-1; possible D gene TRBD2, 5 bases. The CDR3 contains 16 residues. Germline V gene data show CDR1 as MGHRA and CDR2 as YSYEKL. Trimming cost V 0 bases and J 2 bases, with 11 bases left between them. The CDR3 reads CASSQDPSYTYNEQFF. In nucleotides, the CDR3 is TGCGCCAGCAGCCAAGACCCTAGCTACACCTACAATGAGCAGTTCTTC.

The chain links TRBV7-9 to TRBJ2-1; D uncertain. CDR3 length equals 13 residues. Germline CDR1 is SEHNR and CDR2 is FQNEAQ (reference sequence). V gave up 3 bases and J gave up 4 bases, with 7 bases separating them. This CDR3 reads CASSFRMYNEQFF. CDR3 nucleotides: TGTGCCAGCAGCTTTAGAATGTACAATGAGCAGTTCTTC.

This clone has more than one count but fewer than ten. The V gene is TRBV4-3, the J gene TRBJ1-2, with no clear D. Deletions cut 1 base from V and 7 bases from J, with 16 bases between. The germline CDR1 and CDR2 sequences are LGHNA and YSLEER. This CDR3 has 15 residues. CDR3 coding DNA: TGCGCCAGCAGCCAAGCCGAATCTGGAGGAGTTGGCTACACCTTC. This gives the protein CASSQAESGGVGYTF.

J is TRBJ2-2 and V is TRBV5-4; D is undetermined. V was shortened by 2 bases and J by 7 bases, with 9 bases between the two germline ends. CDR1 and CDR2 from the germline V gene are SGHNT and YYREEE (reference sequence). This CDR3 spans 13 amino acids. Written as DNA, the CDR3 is TGTGCCAGCAGCTTCTGGGGTGGCGGGGAGCTGTTTTTT. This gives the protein CASSFWGGGELFF.

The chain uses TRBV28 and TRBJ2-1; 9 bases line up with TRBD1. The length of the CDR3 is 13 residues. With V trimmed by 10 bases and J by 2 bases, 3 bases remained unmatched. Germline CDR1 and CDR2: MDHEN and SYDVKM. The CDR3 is CATRDRAYNEQFF. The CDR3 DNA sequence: TGTGCCACCAGGGACAGGGCCTACAATGAGCAGTTCTTC.